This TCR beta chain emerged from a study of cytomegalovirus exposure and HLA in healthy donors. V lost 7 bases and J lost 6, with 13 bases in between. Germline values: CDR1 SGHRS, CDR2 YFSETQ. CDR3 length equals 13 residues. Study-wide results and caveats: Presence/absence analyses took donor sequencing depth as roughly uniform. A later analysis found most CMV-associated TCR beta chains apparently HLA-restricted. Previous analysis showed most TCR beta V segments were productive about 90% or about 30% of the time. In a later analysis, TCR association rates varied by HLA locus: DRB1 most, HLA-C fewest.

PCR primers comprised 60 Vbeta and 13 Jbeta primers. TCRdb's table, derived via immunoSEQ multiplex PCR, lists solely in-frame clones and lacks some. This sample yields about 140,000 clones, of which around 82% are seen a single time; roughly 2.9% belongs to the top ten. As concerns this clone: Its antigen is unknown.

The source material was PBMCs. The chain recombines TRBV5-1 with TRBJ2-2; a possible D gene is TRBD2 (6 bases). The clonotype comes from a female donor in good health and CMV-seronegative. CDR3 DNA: TGCGCCAGCTACGGGAGTATCTCCGGGGAGCTGTTTTTT. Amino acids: CASYGSISGELFF.